The 29 T cell receptor beta chains reported below all come from one sample, sequenced in a study of early T cells in non-severe SARS-CoV-2 infection. TCRdb called the 5' RACE reads again in MiXCR, with one record for every CDR3 protein. The repertoire has about 45,000 distinct CDR3 sequences, about 9.9% of them found once; the top ten carry 21%. Sequenced: whole blood. These TCRs come from an adult who was a healthcare worker with PCR-confirmed SARS-CoV-2 infection or an uninfected control (not recorded which).

This clonotype has at least ten counts. CDR3 nucleotides: TGTGCCAGCAGTTTTTTCGGACAGGGATTTCTCTCCTACAATGAGCAGTTCTTC. Translating gives CASSFFGQGFLSYNEQFF. The J gene is TRBJ2-1, the V gene TRBV28; 8 bases match TRBD1. This CDR3 has 18 amino acids. Unmatched junction bases numbered 10, after V lost 3 bases and J lost 0 bases. Germline lookup yields CDR1 MDHEN and CDR2 SYDVKM.

Details on this clonotype: The junction and the germline gene differ at one end; a read error may be behind it. The chain joins TRBV20-1 to TRBJ2-7, with D perhaps assigned TRBD1 or TRBD2 (5 bases each). Germline-derived CDR1 and CDR2 are DFQATT and SNEGSKA (reference sequence). The CDR3 loop spans 16 amino acids. The CDR3 protein is CGAEPILGEGKYEQYF. The CDR3, as DNA: TGCGGTGCTGAGCCGATTTTGGGGGAAGGTAAATACGAGCAGTACTTC.

The rearrangement uses TRBV11-2 and TRBJ2-2; possibly TRBD1 for D (6 bases). The CDR3 has 13 residues. Trimming cost V 5 bases and J 6 bases, with 10 bases left between them. Per germline, CDR1 SGHAT and CDR2 FQNNGV. CDR3 region: CASSSRGSGELFF. Here the CDR3 DNA reads TGTGCCAGCAGCAGCAGGGGTTCCGGGGAGCTGTTTTTT. Full variable domain (missing parts from reference TRBV11-2 and TRBJ2-2): EAGVAQSPRYKIIEKRQSVAFWCNPISGHATLYWYQQILGQGPKLLIQFQNNGVVDDSQLPKDRFSAERLKGVDSTLKIQPAKLEDSAVYLCASSSRGSGELFFGEGSRLTVL.

The table lists this clonotype with many counts. The V gene is TRBV5-1, the J gene TRBJ2-3; D is perhaps TRBD2 (6 bases). Germline CDR1 reads SGHRS; CDR2 reads YFSETQ. The CDR3 has 14 residues. Trimming removed 5 bases from V and 2 bases from J, with 12 bases in between. The CDR3 nucleotides are TGCGCCAGCAGTATCGGAGGGGTCACAGATACGCAGTATTTT. Protein sequence: CASSIGGVTDTQYF. The complete variable domain, with remaining parts taken from reference TRBV5-1 and TRBJ2-3, reads KAGVTQTPRYLIKTRGQQVTLSCSPISGHRSVSWYQQTPGQGLQFLFEYFSETQRNKGNFPGRFSGRQFSNSRSEMNVSTLELGDSALYLCASSIGGVTDTQYFGPGTRLTVL.

The table lists this clonotype with a few counts. This chain links TRBV2 with TRBJ2-7; 9 positions agree with TRBD1. Losses at the gene ends were 4 bases for V and 3 bases for J; bases not matched to a gene: 4. The CDR3 length is 14 residues. Germline V gene sequence: CDR1 SNHLY, CDR2 FYNNEI. CDR3 residues: CASSGRTGVYEQYF. The CDR3 region has the DNA TGTGCCAGCAGTGGGAGGACAGGGGTCTACGAGCAGTACTTC.

This clonotype was recorded many times. The chain joins TRBV25-1 to TRBJ2-5, with no clear D. Trimming took off 3 bases at V and 2 bases at J, with 7 bases between the two ends. Per germline, CDR1 MGHDK and CDR2 SYGVNS. The CDR3 is 13 residues long. Here the CDR3 reads CASSDLGQETQYF. The CDR3, as DNA: TGTGCCAGCAGTGACCTGGGACAAGAGACCCAGTACTTC.

This sequence joins TRBV28 and TRBJ2-7; 7 bases agree with TRBD2. This CDR3 is 14 amino acids long. Germline assignment: CDR1 MDHEN and CDR2 SYDVKM. J lost 4 bases, V lost 7 bases, and 10 bases had no gene match. CDR3 sequence: CASKSGGSKYEQYF. In DNA form, the CDR3 reads TGTGCCAGCAAGTCTGGCGGGAGCAAATACGAGCAGTACTTC.

The V gene is TRBV2, the J gene TRBJ2-1; 8 bases align to TRBD2. This CDR3 has 15 amino acids. Unmatched junction bases numbered 5, after V lost 6 bases and J lost 1 base. CDR1 SNHLY and CDR2 FYNNEI come from the germline V gene. This chain's CDR3 is CASSGRAGSYNEQFF. The DNA of the CDR3 is TGTGCCAGCAGCGGGAGGGCCGGTTCCTACAATGAGCAGTTCTTC.

Ten or more counts support this clonotype. V gene TRBV24-1 combines with J gene TRBJ1-5; no clear D gene. Germline-derived CDR1 and CDR2 are KGHDR and SFDVKD. The CDR3 is 13 residues long. V gave up 3 bases and J gave up 5 bases, with 7 bases separating them. The CDR3 bases are TGTGCCACCAGTGATCGATACGATCAGCCCCAGCATTTT. It encodes CATSDRYDQPQHF.

This clonotype was counted many times. The V gene is TRBV4-3, the J gene TRBJ2-1; 8 bases fit TRBD2. CDR3 length equals 17 residues. CDR1 and CDR2 from the germline V gene are LGHNA and YSLEER. The V and J ends lost 0 bases and 2 bases, in that order; junction bases with no gene match: 6. This CDR3 reads CASSQDSGGPPYNEQFF. The CDR3 nucleotides read TGCGCCAGCAGCCAAGATTCGGGAGGGCCTCCCTACAATGAGCAGTTCTTC.

This clonotype was recorded at least ten times. The V gene is TRBV18, the J gene TRBJ2-3; no clear D gene. There are 15 residues in the CDR3. The germline gives CDR1 KGHSH, CDR2 LQKENI. V lost 2 bases and J lost 0, with 9 bases in between. The CDR3 DNA reads as TGTGCCAGCTCACCAAGTTGGCGGAGCACAGATACGCAGTATTTT. Amino acid sequence: CASSPSWRSTDTQYF.

This clonotype was observed at least ten times. The DNA for the CDR3 is TGCAGTGCTAGAGACGGCACCTCCAGGGTTAGCGCATGGCAGAGAGAGACCCAGTACTTC. Protein product: CSARDGTSRVSAWQRETQYF. V is TRBV20-1 and J is TRBJ2-5; D is possibly TRBD1 or TRBD2 (5 bases each). The CDR3 is made up of 20 amino acids. Trimming stripped 0 bases from V and 4 bases from J, with 30 bases between. In germline, CDR1 is DFQATT, CDR2 SNEGSKA (reference sequence).

In its sample, this clonotype was seen many times. The J gene is TRBJ2-7, the V gene TRBV7-2; D unclear. Trimming shortened V by 5 bases and J by 7 bases, and 15 bases separated the two germline ends. The CDR3 sequence is 13 residues long. Per the germline V gene, CDR1 is SGHTA and CDR2 is FQGNSA. The CDR3 DNA reads TGTGCCAGCAGCATCGCCTCTGACGGTGAGCAGTACTTC. Protein product: CASSIASDGEQYF.

This clonotype appeared many times. The chain has TRBV7-2 and TRBJ1-4; 7 positions agree with TRBD1. Germline V CDR1 and CDR2: SGHTA, FQGNSA. This CDR3 has 15 amino acids. J lost 4 bases, V lost 1 base, and 3 bases had no gene match. In DNA form, the CDR3 reads TGTGCCAGCAGCTTAGTCAGGGGGGTTAATGAAAAACTGTTTTTT. Encoded protein: CASSLVRGVNEKLFF. Full variable domain (remainder filled in from reference TRBV7-2 and TRBJ1-4): GAGVSQSPSNKVTEKGKDVELRCDPISGHTALYWYRQSLGQGLEFLIYFQGNSAPDKSGLPSDRFSAERTGGSVSTLTIQRTQQEDSAVYLCASSLVRGVNEKLFFGSGTQLSVL.

This clonotype occurred a few times. V and J are TRBV9 and TRBJ1-3; D is possibly TRBD1 (5 bases). The length of the CDR3 is 15 residues. V lost 3 bases, J lost 4 bases, and 14 bases lay in between. Per the germline V gene, CDR1 is SGDLS and CDR2 is YYNGEE. The CDR3 region has the DNA TGTGCCAGCAGCGGAGGGACCCTGGGAGGAAACACCATATATTTT. Its protein is CASSGGTLGGNTIYF.

Note on this clonotype: Being one base from a much bigger clone, this may be a read error. This chain links TRBV12-3 or TRBV12-4 with TRBJ2-5; D is undetermined. V was trimmed by 0 bases and J by 5 bases, leaving 13 bases between them. This CDR3 spans 15 amino acids. CDR3 protein: CASSLALRLHETQYF. The CDR3 DNA is TGTGCCAGCAGTTTAGCGCTCAGATTACATGAGACCCAGTACTTC.

This clonotype was seen at least ten times. The chain employs TRBV7-8 and TRBJ2-1; weak D call: TRBD1 (5 bases). The CDR3 covers 14 residues. V gave up 6 bases and J gave up 6 bases, with 15 bases separating them. In germline, CDR1 is SGHVS, CDR2 FQNEAQ. CDR3 in amino acids: CASSYQGLGNEQFF. The CDR3 DNA reads as TGTGCCAGCAGTTACCAGGGCCTCGGCAATGAGCAGTTCTTC.

This rearrangement joins TRBV7-8 to TRBJ1-6; D remains unclear. Trimming cost V 4 bases and J 12 bases, with 19 bases left between them. This CDR3 is built from 15 residues. CDR1 is SGHVS, CDR2 FQNEAQ, per germline. CDR3 DNA: TGTGCCAGCAGCTATTTCGGGCAATTCCCCCAACCCCTCCACTTT. Protein: CASSYFGQFPQPLHF.

This rearrangement joins TRBV29-1 to TRBJ2-1, with 7 bases aligning to TRBD2. V lost 7 bases, J lost 5 bases, and 11 bases stayed unmatched. The CDR3 totals 14 residues. Germline-derived CDR1 and CDR2 are SQVTM and ANQGSEA. CDR3 bases: TGCAGCGCGGGGCGGGGAGGGCAGAACAATGAGCAGTTCTTC. Residues: CSAGRGGQNNEQFF.

This clonotype was counted many times. This chain uses TRBV2 with TRBJ1-2, with 10 bases matching TRBD1. This CDR3 region has 14 residues. Trimming removed 6 bases from V and 8 bases from J; junction bases left unmatched: 9. Per the germline V gene, CDR1 is SNHLY and CDR2 is FYNNEI. CDR3 coding DNA: TGTGCCAGCAGGGAAATCGACAGGGGGCGAGGCTACACCTTC. This codes for CASREIDRGRGYTF.

This clonotype showed up many times. The chain uses TRBV24-1 and TRBJ2-7; D not resolved. Germline lookup yields CDR1 KGHDR and CDR2 SFDVKD. This CDR3 has 13 residues. Between the trimmed V and J ends, which lost 6 bases and 3 bases, there was a span of 11 bases. The CDR3 region has the DNA TGTGCCACCAGTACCAGTTCCAACTACGAGCAGTACTTC. Translating gives CATSTSSNYEQYF.

In this sample, this clonotype turned up many times. The rearrangement joins TRBV6-2 or TRBV6-3 to TRBJ2-6; D is undetermined. Trimming removed 4 bases at V and 4 bases at J, with 2 bases between. CDR3 length: 12 residues. Germline CDR1 is MNHEY and CDR2 is SVGEGT. The CDR3 spells CASSSGANVLTF. The CDR3 DNA reads TGTGCCAGCAGTTCAGGGGCCAACGTCCTGACTTTC.

J is TRBJ1-2 and V is TRBV28, with 7 bases fitting TRBD1. Germline V gene data show CDR1 as MDHEN and CDR2 as SYDVKM. This CDR3 comprises 14 residues. With 6 bases clipped from V and 1 base from J, the junction kept 5 bases outside the gene matches. This CDR3 reads CASRSGGNNYGYTF. CDR3 DNA sequence: TGTGCCAGCAGGTCAGGGGGAAATAACTATGGCTACACCTTC.

In its sample, this clonotype was seen many times. The rearrangement links TRBV6-1 to TRBJ2-7, with 10 bases that match TRBD2. CDR3 length: 18 amino acids. The germline CDR1 and CDR2 sequences are MNHNS and SASEGT. The V gene end was trimmed by 3 bases and the J gene end by 1 base; junction bases not matched to a gene: 12. The CDR3 sequence: CASSEGLAGVVRSYEQYF. In DNA, the CDR3 is TGTGCCAGCAGTGAGGGGCTAGCGGGAGTAGTCAGGTCCTACGAGCAGTACTTC.

The chain links TRBV28 to TRBJ2-1, with 7 bases lining up with TRBD1. CDR1 MDHEN and CDR2 SYDVKM come from the germline V gene. The length of the CDR3 is 11 residues. J gave up 15 bases and V 3 bases, and 5 bases lay outside the gene matches. The CDR3 loop reads CASSLQDRPFF. The CDR3 DNA is TGTGCCAGCAGTTTGCAGGACAGGCCGTTCTTC.

This clonotype appeared many times. The CDR3 reads CAIGTRDEQYF. In DNA form, the CDR3 reads TGTGCCATCGGAACCAGGGACGAGCAGTACTTC. The rearrangement uses TRBV10-3 and TRBJ2-7; tentative D call: TRBD1 (5 bases). Germline V gene sequence: CDR1 ENHRY, CDR2 SYGVKD. V gave up 8 bases and J gave up 5 bases, with 10 bases separating them. This CDR3 has 11 amino acids.

This clonotype was observed many times. V and J are TRBV11-3 and TRBJ1-1; no firm D call. Germline CDR1 and CDR2: SGHNT and YENEEA. V lost 5 bases to trimming and J lost 6 bases, with 16 bases between them. The CDR3 spans 14 residues. The chain's CDR3 is CASSEGRERAEAFF. Here the CDR3 DNA reads TGTGCCAGCAGCGAAGGACGGGAAAGGGCTGAAGCTTTCTTT.

This clonotype was picked up many times. V is TRBV20-1 and J is TRBJ2-1; D gene uncertain. Looked up from germline, CDR1 is DFQATT and CDR2 is SNEGSKA (reference sequence). With 6 bases removed from V and 7 bases from J, the gap between germline ends came to 13 bases. This CDR3 comprises 12 residues. The CDR3 spells CSAPTPRNEQFF. DNA of the CDR3: TGCAGTGCCCCTACCCCTCGGAATGAGCAGTTCTTC.

The chain is built from TRBV7-3 and TRBJ2-7, with D possibly being TRBD2 (6 bases). The CDR3 is made up of 14 amino acids. Germline loops: CDR1 SGHTA, CDR2 FQGTGA. The V end was cut by 2 bases, the J end by 0 bases, with 8 bases between. The DNA of the CDR3 is TGTGCCAGCAGCTTATACGGGAGCTCCTACGAGCAGTACTTC. Translation: CASSLYGSSYEQYF.